This TCR beta chain was documented in a study of identical twins. Study-wide results and caveats: The study based its conclusions on cross-sectional statistical analysis and did not follow the same donors. Out-of-frame alpha sequences shared by twins showed excess low generation probability. Beta out-of-frame sequences showed weaker excess sharing between twins.

Only healthy Caucasians were enrolled as donors. From the 5' RACE reads, TCRdb called clonotypes with MiXCR, one entry per CDR3 protein. The sample includes 1.5 million to 2 million distinct CDR3 sequences, around 29% seen only once; the top ten take under 0.35%. With regard to this clonotype: Its antigen is currently unknown.

Input material: cord blood. This TCR came from a newborn girl in good health.

CDR3 amino acids: CATGQGVTGELFF. The DNA for the CDR3 is TGTGCCACCGGGCAGGGGGTCACCGGGGAGCTGTTTTTT. The chain has TRBV24-1 and TRBJ2-2; 7 bases line up with TRBD1. There are 13 residues in the CDR3. The V segment lost 9 bases and the J segment 4 bases; nucleotides outside the gene matches: 4. CDR1 and CDR2 (germline): KGHDR, SFDVKD.